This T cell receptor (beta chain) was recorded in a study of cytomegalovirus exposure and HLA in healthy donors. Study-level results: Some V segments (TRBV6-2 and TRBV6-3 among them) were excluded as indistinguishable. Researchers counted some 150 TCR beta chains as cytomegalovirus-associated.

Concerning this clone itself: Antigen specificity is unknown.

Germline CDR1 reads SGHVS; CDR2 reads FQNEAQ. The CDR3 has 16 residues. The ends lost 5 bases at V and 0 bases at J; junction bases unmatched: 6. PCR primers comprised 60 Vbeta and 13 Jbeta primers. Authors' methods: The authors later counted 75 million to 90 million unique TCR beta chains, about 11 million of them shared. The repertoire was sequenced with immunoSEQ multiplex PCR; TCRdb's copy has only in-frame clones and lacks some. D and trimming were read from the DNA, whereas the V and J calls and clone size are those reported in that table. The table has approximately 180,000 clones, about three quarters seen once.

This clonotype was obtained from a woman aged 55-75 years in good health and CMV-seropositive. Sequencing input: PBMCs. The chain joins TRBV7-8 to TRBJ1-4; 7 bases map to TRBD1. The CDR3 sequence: CASSQGGGATNEKLFF. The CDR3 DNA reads TGTGCCAGCAGCCAAGGGGGCGGTGCAACTAATGAAAAACTGTTTTTT. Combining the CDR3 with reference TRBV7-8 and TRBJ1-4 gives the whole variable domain GAGVSQSPRYKVAKRGQDVALRCDPISGHVSLFWYQQALGQGPEFLTYFQNEAQLDKSGLPSDRFFAERPEGSVSTLKIQRTQQEDSAVYLCASSQGGGATNEKLFFGSGTQLSVL.